These 15 T cell receptor beta chains share one sample of origin, sequenced in a study of blood T cell repertoires in COVID-19. Clones were sequenced by immunoSEQ multiplex PCR, and TCRdb holds only the in-frame ones, with some missing. The sample lists 100,000 or so clones, 80% to 95% seen once, with more than 5% in the top ten. The specimen sequenced was peripheral blood. The receptors originated from a man between 65 and 85 years old with acute or convalescent COVID-19.

V is TRBV5-5 and J is TRBJ1-2, with TRBD1 as a possible D gene (5 bases). Trimming left V 0 bases short and J 1 base short, with 13 bases between. The CDR3 runs 16 residues. CDR1 and CDR2 (germline): SGHKS, YYEKEE (reference sequence). The CDR3 protein is CASSLGPTALNYGYTF. CDR3 coding DNA: TGTGCCAGCAGCTTGGGGCCGACAGCCCTTAACTATGGCTACACCTTC. The full variable domain, with the rest looked up from reference TRBV5-5 and TRBJ1-2, is DAGVTQSPTHLIKTRGQQVTLRCSPISGHKSVSWYQQVLGQGPQFIFQYYEKEERGRGNFPDRFSARQFPNYSSELNVNALLLGDSALYLCASSLGPTALNYGYTFGSGTRLTVV.

This clone was found a few times. V gene TRBV18 combines with J gene TRBJ1-6; D ambiguous. This CDR3 spans 16 amino acids. CDR1 is KGHSH and CDR2 is LQKENI in the germline V gene. V lost 2 bases, J lost 0 bases, and 8 bases lay in between. CDR3 loop: CASSPAGSSYNSPLHF. CDR3 in DNA: TGTGCCAGCTCACCAGCGGGGAGCTCCTATAATTCACCCCTCCACTTT.

The chain is built from TRBV10-3 and TRBJ1-2, with a weak D call TRBD1 (6 bases). CDR3 length: 13 amino acids. CDR1 and CDR2 from the germline V gene are ENHRY and SYGVKD. V gave up 5 bases and J gave up 3 bases, with 10 bases separating them. The CDR3 here is CAISPGQHYGYTF. The CDR3 DNA sequence: TGTGCCATCAGTCCCGGACAGCACTATGGCTACACCTTC.

This clone came up once. In DNA, the CDR3 is TGTGCCAGCACCTGGGACAGGCAAGAGACCCAGTACTTC. It is translated as CASTWDRQETQYF. This chain uses TRBV11-2 with TRBJ2-5; 8 bases match TRBD1. After removal of 7 bases from V and 2 bases from J, the junction contained 3 bases not matched to a gene. Germline lookup yields CDR1 SGHAT and CDR2 FQNNGV. The CDR3 spans 13 residues.

This chain connects TRBV4-1 to TRBJ1-1; D might be TRBD1 (6 bases). V was clipped by 4 bases and J by 0 bases, with 12 bases between them. Germline CDR1 MGHRA, CDR2 YSYEKL. This CDR3 is 15 amino acids long. The CDR3 nucleotides are TGCGCCAGCAGCCCCATTGGACAGCTGAACACTGAAGCTTTCTTT. It yields the protein CASSPIGQLNTEAFF.

CDR3: CAWSEVTEAFF. The CDR3 DNA sequence: TGTGCCTGGAGCGAGGTAACTGAAGCTTTCTTT. The J gene is TRBJ1-1, the V gene TRBV30, with D hard to call. CDR3 length equals 11 residues. The ends were cut back, 3 bases at V and 5 bases at J, with 7 bases in the middle. CDR1 is GTSNPN, CDR2 SVGIG, per germline (reference sequence).

The V gene is TRBV7-2, the J gene TRBJ2-5, with a weak D call TRBD2 (6 bases). This CDR3 region has 15 residues. Germline V gene data show CDR1 as SGHTA and CDR2 as FQGNSA. Trimming left V 3 bases short and J 4 bases short, with 15 bases between. The CDR3 here is CASSFQTVGGETQYF. CDR3 DNA sequence: TGTGCCAGCAGCTTCCAGACAGTGGGAGGAGAGACCCAGTACTTC.

The chain employs TRBV4-1 and TRBJ2-5; 14 nucleotides match TRBD2. The germline gives CDR1 MGHRA, CDR2 YSYEKL. With 6 bases clipped from V and 3 bases from J, the junction kept 12 bases outside the gene matches. There are 18 residues in the CDR3. The CDR3 here is CASSPGLAGGFRKETQYF. The CDR3 DNA sequence: TGCGCCAGCAGTCCTGGACTAGCGGGAGGCTTTAGGAAAGAGACCCAGTACTTC.

DNA for the CDR3: TGTGCCAGCAGTCGGGAGCGGGGATACAATGAGCAGTTCTTC. Translated: CASSRERGYNEQFF. This chain joins TRBV27 and TRBJ2-1, with 7 bases aligning to TRBD2. V lost 5 bases, J lost 4 bases, and 5 bases stayed unmatched. The CDR3 is 14 amino acids. From germline, CDR1 is MNHEY and CDR2 SMNVEV (reference sequence).

This clone is a singleton in its sample. CDR3 nucleotide sequence: TGTGCCAGCAGCTGGACTAGCGGGGGGACCGGGGAGCTGTTTTTT. Translation: CASSWTSGGTGELFF. This chain joins TRBV6-6 and TRBJ2-2, with 14 bases matching TRBD2. Unmatched junction bases numbered 2, after V lost 6 bases and J lost 5 bases. CDR3 size: 15 residues. CDR1 and CDR2 from the germline V gene are MNHNY and SVGAGI (reference sequence).

This chain connects TRBV5-1 to TRBJ2-5, with 12 bases matching TRBD2. The V and J ends lost 0 bases and 5 bases, in that order; junction bases with no gene match: 5. Germline CDR1 SGHRS, CDR2 YFSETQ. The CDR3 length is 16 residues. The CDR3 reads CASSLGLAGAGETQYF. CDR3 DNA: TGCGCCAGCAGCTTGGGACTAGCGGGAGCAGGGGAGACCCAGTACTTC. The variable domain in full, with the rest retrieved from reference TRBV5-1 and TRBJ2-5, is KAGVTQTPRYLIKTRGQQVTLSCSPISGHRSVSWYQQTPGQGLQFLFEYFSETQRNKGNFPGRFSGRQFSNSRSEMNVSTLELGDSALYLCASSLGLAGAGETQYFGPGTRLLVL.

This chain uses TRBV2 with TRBJ2-2; D gene ambiguous. CDR1 is SNHLY, CDR2 FYNNEI, per germline. There are 13 residues in the CDR3. V shed 2 bases and J shed 4 bases, with 5 bases lying between them. The CDR3 loop is CASSETGTGELFF. The CDR3 DNA sequence: TGTGCCAGCAGTGAAACGGGCACCGGGGAGCTGTTTTTT.

This clone was counted a single time. V usage is TRBV5-1 and J usage is TRBJ2-1; TRBD1 aligns across 9 bases. This CDR3 contains 15 residues. Germline CDR1 is SGHRS and CDR2 is YFSETQ. Trimming cost V 5 bases and J 6 bases; bases outside gene matches: 9. Here the CDR3 DNA reads TGCGCCAGCAGTCGCGGACAGGGGAGGATCAATGAGCAGTTCTTC. Amino acids: CASSRGQGRINEQFF.

This chain uses TRBV6-5 with TRBJ1-2; D is undetermined. The ends were cut back, 0 bases at V and 1 base at J, with 6 bases in the middle. This CDR3 is built from 14 residues. Germline V gene sequence: CDR1 MNHEY, CDR2 SVGAGI. Here the CDR3 reads CASSYSRFNYGYTF. The DNA of the CDR3 is TGTGCCAGCAGTTACTCCCGGTTTAACTATGGCTACACCTTC.

This chain joins TRBV30 and TRBJ1-4; 7 bases map to TRBD1. The CDR3 is made up of 14 amino acids. V shed 1 base and J 6 bases; nucleotides not matched to a gene: 5. Germline CDR1 and CDR2: GTSNPN and SVGIG (reference sequence). CDR3: CAWSEGQRYEKLFF. CDR3 in DNA: TGTGCCTGGAGTGAGGGACAGCGATATGAAAAACTGTTTTTT.